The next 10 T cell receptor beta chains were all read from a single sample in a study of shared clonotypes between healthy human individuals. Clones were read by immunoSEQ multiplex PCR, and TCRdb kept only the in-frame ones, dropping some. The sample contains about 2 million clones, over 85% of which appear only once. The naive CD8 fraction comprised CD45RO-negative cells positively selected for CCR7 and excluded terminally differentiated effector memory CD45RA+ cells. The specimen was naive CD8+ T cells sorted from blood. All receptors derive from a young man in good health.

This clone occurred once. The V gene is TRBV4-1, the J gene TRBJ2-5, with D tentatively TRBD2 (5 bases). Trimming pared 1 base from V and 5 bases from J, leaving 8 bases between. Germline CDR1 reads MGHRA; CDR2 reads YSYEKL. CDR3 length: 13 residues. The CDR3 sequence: CASSQVERETQYF. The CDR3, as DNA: TGCGCCAGCAGCCAAGTGGAGCGGGAGACCCAGTACTTC.

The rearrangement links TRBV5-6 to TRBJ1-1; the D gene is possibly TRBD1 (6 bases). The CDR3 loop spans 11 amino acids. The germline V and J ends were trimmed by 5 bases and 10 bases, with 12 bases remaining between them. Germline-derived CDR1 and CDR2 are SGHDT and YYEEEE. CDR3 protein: CASSSGGRAFF. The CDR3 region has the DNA TGTGCCAGCAGTTCGGGGGGCCGAGCTTTCTTT.

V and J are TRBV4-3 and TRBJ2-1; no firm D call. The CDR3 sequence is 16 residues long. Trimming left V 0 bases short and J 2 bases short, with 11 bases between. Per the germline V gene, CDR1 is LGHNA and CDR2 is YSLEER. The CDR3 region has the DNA TGCGCCAGCAGCCAAGATCGACTGACACCCTACAATGAGCAGTTCTTC. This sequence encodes CASSQDRLTPYNEQFF.

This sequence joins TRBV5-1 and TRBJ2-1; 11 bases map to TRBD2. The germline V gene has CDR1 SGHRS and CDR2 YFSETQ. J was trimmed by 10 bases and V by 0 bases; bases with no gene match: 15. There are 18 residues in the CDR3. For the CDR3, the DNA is TGCGCCAGCAGCTTGGGGCCCGATCTAGCGGGGGGCCAAGGAGAGCAGTTCTTC. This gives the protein CASSLGPDLAGGQGEQFF.

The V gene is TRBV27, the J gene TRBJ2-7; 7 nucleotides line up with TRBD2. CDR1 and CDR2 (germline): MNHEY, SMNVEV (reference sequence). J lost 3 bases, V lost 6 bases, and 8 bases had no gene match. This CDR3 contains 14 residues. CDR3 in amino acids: CASSLGLGFYEQYF. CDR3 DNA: TGTGCCAGCAGCCTCGGACTAGGTTTCTACGAGCAGTACTTC.

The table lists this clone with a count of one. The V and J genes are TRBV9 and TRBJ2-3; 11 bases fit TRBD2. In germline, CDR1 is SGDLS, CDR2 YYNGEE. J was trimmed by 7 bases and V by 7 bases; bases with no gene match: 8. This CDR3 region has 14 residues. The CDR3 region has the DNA TGTGCCAGCGGCCCCGGGACTAGCGGCAATACGCAGTATTTT. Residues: CASGPGTSGNTQYF.

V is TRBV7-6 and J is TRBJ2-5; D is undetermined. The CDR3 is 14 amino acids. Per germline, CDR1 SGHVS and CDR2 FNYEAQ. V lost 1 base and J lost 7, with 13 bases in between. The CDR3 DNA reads TGTGCCAGCAGCTTAGAGGCCGGTCCAGGGACCCAGTACTTC. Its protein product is CASSLEAGPGTQYF.

The DNA for the CDR3 is TGTGCCAGCAGCTTTGCGGGAGCAGCAGATACGCAGTATTTT. It encodes CASSFAGAADTQYF. The chain has TRBV7-9 and TRBJ2-3; 7 nucleotides line up with TRBD2. Per germline, CDR1 SEHNR and CDR2 FQNEAQ (reference sequence). Germline trimming cut 3 bases from V and 4 bases from J; bases unmatched to any gene: 4. The CDR3 runs to 14 residues.

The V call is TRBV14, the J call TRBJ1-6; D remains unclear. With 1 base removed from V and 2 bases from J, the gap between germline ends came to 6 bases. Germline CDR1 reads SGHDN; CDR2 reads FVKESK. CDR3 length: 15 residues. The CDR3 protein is CASSQGWTYNSPLHF. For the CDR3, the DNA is TGTGCCAGCAGCCAAGGCTGGACCTATAATTCACCCCTCCACTTT.

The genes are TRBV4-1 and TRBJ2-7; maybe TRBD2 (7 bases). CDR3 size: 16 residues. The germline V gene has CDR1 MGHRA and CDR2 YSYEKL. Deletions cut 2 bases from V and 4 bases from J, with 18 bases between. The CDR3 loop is CASSQLGGRGFYEQYF. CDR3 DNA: TGCGCCAGCAGCCAACTGGGGGGGCGTGGATTTTACGAGCAGTACTTC.